Sequencing of this T cell receptor (beta chain) was carried out in a study of blood T cell repertoires in COVID-19 (dated by TCRdb to the early 2020s). For context, the study as a whole: Collaborator samples came from the United States, Italy and Spain and covered acute and convalescent phases of COVID-19. The dataset comprised deeply sampled blood TCRbeta repertoires from subjects exposed to, actively infected with, or recovered from COVID-19. The prospective study material was composed of cDNA or gDNA derived from T cells, B-cell-depleted T cells, or PBMCs. A de-identified subject ID, COVID-19 status, age in years and sex were almost always included in the sample metadata. HLA class I and class II types, where available, came from metadata supplied by the sample provider rather than from assay-based typing. The repertoires were released in a freely available public database meant as a resource for research on the immune response to SARS-CoV-2. The samples were drawn from two sources: the first 160 participants of the ongoing ImmuneRACE study, and 1,200 or so subjects contributed by 6 global collaborators.

Unmatched junction bases come to 14, with V trimmed by 4 bases and J by 5 bases. Spanning cysteine to phenylalanine, the CDR3 consists of 16 amino acids. The kept DNA is CDR3 alone, 48 bases in frame from the first base. CDR1 and CDR2 are drawn from the germline V gene: SGHRS, YFSETQ. Study-level results and caveats: Clinical and demographic metadata were provided uncurated, with the amount varying by source and participant.

The immunoSEQ Assay, a bias-controlled multiplex PCR, was used to amplify TCRbeta CDR3 regions from genomic DNA. The published analysis was carried out like this. The number of nucleated cells in each sample was estimated from the amplification of reference gene primers within the assay. To quantify the absolute abundance of each unique TCRbeta CDR3 rearrangement, sequence reads were collapsed and filtered. For each sample, productive Simpson clonality was calculated as the square root of Simpson's diversity index across productive rearrangements. Held by TCRdb, this immuneACCESS table contains in-frame sequences only and omits some clones. Under half of the omission traces to an unresolved V gene where checked; the cause of the rest is unknown. D and trimming were read from the DNA, whereas the V and J calls and clone size are those reported in that table. In all, the sample holds about 49,000 clones, and 85% to 95% of those were seen once. The ten largest clones capture more than 0.8% of the sample.

As to this clone: Its recognized antigen is unknown. Per-base quality was not reported, and no clone a single base away is much larger than it.

One collaborating source in Seattle enrolled patients during active infection and followed them longitudinally through the course of disease. Collaborating institutions collected whole blood in K2EDTA tubes following their own protocols. For TCRbeta analysis, collaborators shipped samples in one of three forms: frozen whole blood, isolated PBMCs, or DNA extracted from either of those sample types. The sequenced sample was peripheral blood. This sequence was found in a man in his sixties with COVID-19, enrolled during active disease. The chain is assembled from TRBV5-1 and TRBJ1-1; 7 of the junction bases match TRBD1. DNA sequence: TGCGCCAGCAGCCAGATATCCGGGACAGTAAGGACTGAAGCTTTCTTT. The encoded protein is CASSQISGTVRTEAFF.